This T cell receptor (beta chain) was sequenced for a study of tumor-infiltrating lymphocytes in glioblastoma multiforme (dated by TCRdb to 2016 to 2017). In terms of the full investigation: To find out whether intratumoral genomic heterogeneity fosters TIL diversity, the study jointly investigated somatic mutations, TIL diversity and immune response activity. General study outcomes and caveats: The authors noted that sorting T cells into functional subsets, which was not done in the study, would be a future improvement. Generalizability was limited because only one glioblastoma patient was included in the TCR and somatic mutation analysis. RNA-based TCR sequencing may distort clone frequencies because T cells carry unequal numbers of TCR transcripts.

Worth noting for this clonotype: There is no known antigen for this receptor. A read error is likely, as this CDR3 ends without the conserved phenylalanine or tryptophan.

Using a modified ARM-PCR protocol with multiple V-beta primers and a C-beta primer, the team built TCRB libraries from RNA through three nested multiplex PCR rounds. TCRB-specific cDNA was synthesized from about 0.5 ug total RNA with ProtoScript II Reverse Transcriptase and a C-beta primer. For the TCRB libraries, no unique molecular identifiers were described. In the third PCR, barcodes and adapters were added over approximately 25 cycles with Deep VentR (exo-) polymerase, after which 250-500 bp bands were gel purified. An Illumina HiSeq 2500 was used to sequence the TCRB libraries with 250 bp paired-end reads. Concerning the study's data processing: Reads were cleaned with Trimmomatic, merged with FLASH, assigned V, D and J segments with MiGEC, and analyzed with VDJtools. The Shannon-Wiener diversity index, calculated using VDJtools, was used to quantify repertoire diversity. Using fastp at Q25 and MiXCR, TCRdb reprocessed the public reads and kept productive beta chains. Records with the same CDR3 protein are collapsed into one entry carrying the most frequent genes and DNA. These V and J calls rely on TCRdb rather than the paper's analysis. Present in this sample are more than 12,000 distinct CDR3 sequences, over 55% of which were seen just once. About 50% of the sample is held by the ten biggest clonotypes.

The CDR3 extends over 12 residues, inclusive of both ends. Only the CDR3 region is kept as DNA, spanning 36 bases read in frame from base 1. CDR1 and CDR2, per the germline V gene (reference sequence), are SGHAT and FQDESV. The AllPrep DNA/RNA mini kit was used to purify genomic DNA and total RNA simultaneously from each of the approximately eleven tumor samples. Every RNA sample had an OD 260/280 ratio above 1.9 and an RNA integrity number above 6.5. This sequence originates from a male donor with glioblastoma. The material sequenced was brain tumor tissue. This chain joins TRBV11-1 to TRBJ2-7; TRBD1 lines up with 9 middle nucleotides. The encoded CDR3 is CGSSGQGRGQYL. The nucleotide sequence is given as TGTGGCAGCAGCGGACAGGGGCGCGGGCAGTACTTA.